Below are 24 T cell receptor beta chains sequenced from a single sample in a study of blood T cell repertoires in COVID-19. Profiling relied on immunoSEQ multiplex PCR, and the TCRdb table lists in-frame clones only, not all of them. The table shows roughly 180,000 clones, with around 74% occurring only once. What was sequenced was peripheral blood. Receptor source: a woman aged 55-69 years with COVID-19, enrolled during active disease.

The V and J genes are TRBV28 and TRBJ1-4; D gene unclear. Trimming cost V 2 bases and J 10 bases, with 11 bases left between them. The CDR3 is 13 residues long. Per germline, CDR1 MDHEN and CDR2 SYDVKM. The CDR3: CASSLPERGKLFF. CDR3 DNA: TGTGCCAGCAGTTTACCGGAGAGAGGAAAACTGTTTTTT. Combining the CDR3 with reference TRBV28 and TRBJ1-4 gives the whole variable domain DVKVTQSSRYLVKRTGEKVFLECVQDMDHENMFWYRQDPGLGLRLIYFSYDVKMKEKGDIPEGYSVSREKKERFSLILESASTNQTSMYLCASSLPERGKLFFGSGTQLSVL.

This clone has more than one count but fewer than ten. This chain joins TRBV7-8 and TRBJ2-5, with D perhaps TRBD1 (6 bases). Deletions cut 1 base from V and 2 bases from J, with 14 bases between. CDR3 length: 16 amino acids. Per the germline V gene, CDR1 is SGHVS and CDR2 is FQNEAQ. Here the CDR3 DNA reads TGTGCCAGCAGCTTAGACAGGGCACCCAAACAAGAGACCCAGTACTTC. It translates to CASSLDRAPKQETQYF.

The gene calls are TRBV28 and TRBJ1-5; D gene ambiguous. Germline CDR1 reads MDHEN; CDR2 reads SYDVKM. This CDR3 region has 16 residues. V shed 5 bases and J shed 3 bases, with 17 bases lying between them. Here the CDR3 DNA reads TGTGCCAGCAGTGGCCCGGTGCAGGCTAACAATCAGCCCCAGCATTTT. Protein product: CASSGPVQANNQPQHF.

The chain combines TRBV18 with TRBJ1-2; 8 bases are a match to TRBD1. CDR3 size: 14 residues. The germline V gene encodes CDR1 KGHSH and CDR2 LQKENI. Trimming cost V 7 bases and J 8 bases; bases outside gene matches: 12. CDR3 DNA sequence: TGTGCCAGCTACTCACCTCAGGGGGCGAAAGGCTACACCTTC. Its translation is CASYSPQGAKGYTF.

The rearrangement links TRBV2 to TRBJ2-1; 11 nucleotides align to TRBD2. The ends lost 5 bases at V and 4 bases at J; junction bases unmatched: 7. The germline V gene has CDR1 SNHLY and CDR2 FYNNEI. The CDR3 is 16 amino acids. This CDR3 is CASSPGLAGLYNEQFF. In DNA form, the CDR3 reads TGTGCCAGCAGTCCAGGACTAGCGGGTTTGTACAATGAGCAGTTCTTC. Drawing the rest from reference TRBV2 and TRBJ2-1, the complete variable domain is EPEVTQTPSHQVTQMGQEVILRCVPISNHLYFYWYRQILGQKVEFLVSFYNNEISEKSEIFDDQFSVERPDGSNFTLKIRSTKLEDSAMYFCASSPGLAGLYNEQFFGPGTRLTVL.

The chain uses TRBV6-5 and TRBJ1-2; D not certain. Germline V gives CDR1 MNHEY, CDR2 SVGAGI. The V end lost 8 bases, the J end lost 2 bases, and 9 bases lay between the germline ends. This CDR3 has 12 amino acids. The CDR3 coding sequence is TGTGCCAGCGGCGGGTTGAACTATGGCTACACCTTC. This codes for CASGGLNYGYTF.

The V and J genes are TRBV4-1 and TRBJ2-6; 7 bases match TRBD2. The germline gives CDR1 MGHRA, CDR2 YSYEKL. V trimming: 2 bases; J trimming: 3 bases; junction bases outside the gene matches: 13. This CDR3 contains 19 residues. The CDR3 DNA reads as TGCGCCAGCAGCCAACTCCCACCGGGGGGAAATGGTGGGGCCAACGTCCTGACTTTC. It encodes CASSQLPPGGNGGANVLTF.

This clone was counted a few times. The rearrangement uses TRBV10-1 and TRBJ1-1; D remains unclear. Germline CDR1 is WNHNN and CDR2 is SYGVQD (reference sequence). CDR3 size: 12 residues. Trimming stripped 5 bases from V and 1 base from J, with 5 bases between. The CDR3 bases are TGCGCCAGCAGTAGAGGGAACACTGAAGCTTTCTTT. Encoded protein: CASSRGNTEAFF.

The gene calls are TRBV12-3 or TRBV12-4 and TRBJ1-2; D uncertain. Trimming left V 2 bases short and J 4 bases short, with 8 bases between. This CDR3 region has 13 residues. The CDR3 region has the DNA TGTGCCAGCAGTTTAACAGAGGGCTATGGCTACACCTTC. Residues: CASSLTEGYGYTF.

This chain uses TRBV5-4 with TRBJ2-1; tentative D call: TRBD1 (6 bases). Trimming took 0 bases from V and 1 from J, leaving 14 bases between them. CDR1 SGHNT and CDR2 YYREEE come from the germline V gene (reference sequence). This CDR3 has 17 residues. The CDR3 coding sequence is TGTGCCAGCAGCTTGGAGGCGGGCAGGGGTTCCTACAATGAGCAGTTCTTC. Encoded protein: CASSLEAGRGSYNEQFF.

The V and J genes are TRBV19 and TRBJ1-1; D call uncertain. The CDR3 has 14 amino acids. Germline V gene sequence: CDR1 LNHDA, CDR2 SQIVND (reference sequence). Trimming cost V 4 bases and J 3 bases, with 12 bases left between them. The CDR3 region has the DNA TGTGCCAGTAGTAACCCCCCCGAGGACACTGAAGCTTTCTTT. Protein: CASSNPPEDTEAFF.

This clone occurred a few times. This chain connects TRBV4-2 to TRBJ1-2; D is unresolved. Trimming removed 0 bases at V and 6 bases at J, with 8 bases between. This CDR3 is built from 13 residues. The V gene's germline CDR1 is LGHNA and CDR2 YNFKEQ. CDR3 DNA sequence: TGTGCCAGCAGCCAAGAAACAGCCGATGGCTACACCTTC. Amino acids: CASSQETADGYTF.

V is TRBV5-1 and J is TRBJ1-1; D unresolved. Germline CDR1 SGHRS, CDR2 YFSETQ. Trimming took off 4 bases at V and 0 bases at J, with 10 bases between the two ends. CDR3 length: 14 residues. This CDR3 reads CASSASGVNTEAFF. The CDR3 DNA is TGCGCCAGCAGCGCGTCCGGGGTGAACACTGAAGCTTTCTTT.

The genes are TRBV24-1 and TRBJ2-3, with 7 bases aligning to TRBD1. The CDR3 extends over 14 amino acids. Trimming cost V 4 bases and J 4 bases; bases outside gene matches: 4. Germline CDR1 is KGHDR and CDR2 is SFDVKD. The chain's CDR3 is CATSDPGQSDTQYF. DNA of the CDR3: TGTGCCACCAGTGACCCGGGACAGTCAGATACGCAGTATTTT.

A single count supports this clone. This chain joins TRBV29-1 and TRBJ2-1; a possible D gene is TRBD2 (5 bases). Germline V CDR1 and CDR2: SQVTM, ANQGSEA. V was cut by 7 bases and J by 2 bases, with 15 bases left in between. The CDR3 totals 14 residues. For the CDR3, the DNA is TGCAGCGGAAAAGGGAGTACCGCCTACAATGAGCAGTTCTTC. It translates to CSGKGSTAYNEQFF.

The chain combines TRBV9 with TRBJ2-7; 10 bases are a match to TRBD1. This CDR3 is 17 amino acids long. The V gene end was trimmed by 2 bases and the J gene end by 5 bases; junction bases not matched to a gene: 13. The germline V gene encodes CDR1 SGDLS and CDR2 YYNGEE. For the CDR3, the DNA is TGTGCCAGCAGCGTTCAAGGATCAGGACAGGGGGTCAACGAGCAGTACTTC. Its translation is CASSVQGSGQGVNEQYF.

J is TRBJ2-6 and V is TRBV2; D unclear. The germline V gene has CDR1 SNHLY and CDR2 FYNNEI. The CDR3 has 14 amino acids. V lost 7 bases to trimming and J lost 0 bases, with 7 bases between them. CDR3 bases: TGTGCCAGCATGTTAGCCTCTGGGGCCAACGTCCTGACTTTC. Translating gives CASMLASGANVLTF.

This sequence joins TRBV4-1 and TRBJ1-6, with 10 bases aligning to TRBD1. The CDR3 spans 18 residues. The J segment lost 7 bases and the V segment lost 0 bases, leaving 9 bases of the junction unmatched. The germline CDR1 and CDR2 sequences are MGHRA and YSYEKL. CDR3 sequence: CASSQDIWDRGENSPLHF. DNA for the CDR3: TGCGCCAGCAGCCAAGATATCTGGGACAGGGGAGAGAATTCACCCCTCCACTTT.

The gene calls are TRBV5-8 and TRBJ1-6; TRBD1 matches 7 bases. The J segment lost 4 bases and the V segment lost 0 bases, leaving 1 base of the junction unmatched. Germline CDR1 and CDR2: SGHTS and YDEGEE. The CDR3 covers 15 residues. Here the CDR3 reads CASSLVQGYNSPLHF. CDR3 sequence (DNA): TGTGCCAGCAGCTTGGTACAGGGGTATAATTCACCCCTCCACTTT. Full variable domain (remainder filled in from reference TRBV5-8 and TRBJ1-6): EAGVTQSPTHLIKTRGQQATLRCSPISGHTSVYWYQQALGLGLQFLLWYDEGEERNRGNFPPRFSGRQFPNYSSELNVNALELEDSALYLCASSLVQGYNSPLHFGNGTRLTVT.

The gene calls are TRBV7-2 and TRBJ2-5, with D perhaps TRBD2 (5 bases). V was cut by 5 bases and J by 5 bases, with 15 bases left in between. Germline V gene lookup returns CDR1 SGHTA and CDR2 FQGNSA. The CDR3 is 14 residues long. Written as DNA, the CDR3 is TGTGCCAGCAGCCCGGGGATCGCGGTGGAGACCCAGTACTTC. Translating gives CASSPGIAVETQYF.

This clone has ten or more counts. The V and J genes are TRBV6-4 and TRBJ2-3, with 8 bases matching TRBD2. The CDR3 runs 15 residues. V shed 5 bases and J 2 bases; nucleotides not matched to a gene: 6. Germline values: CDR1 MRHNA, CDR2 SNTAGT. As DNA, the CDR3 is TGTGCCAGCAGTCCCGGACTAGCCCCCACAGATACGCAGTATTTT. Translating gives CASSPGLAPTDTQYF.

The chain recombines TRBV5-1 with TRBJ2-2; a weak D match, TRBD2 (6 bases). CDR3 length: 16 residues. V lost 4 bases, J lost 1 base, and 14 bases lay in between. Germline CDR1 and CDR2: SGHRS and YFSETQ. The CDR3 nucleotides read TGCGCCAGCAGCCCCGCGGGGTTCTTGAACACCGGGGAGCTGTTTTTT. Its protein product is CASSPAGFLNTGELFF. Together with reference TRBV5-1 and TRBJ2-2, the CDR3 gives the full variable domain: KAGVTQTPRYLIKTRGQQVTLSCSPISGHRSVSWYQQTPGQGLQFLFEYFSETQRNKGNFPGRFSGRQFSNSRSEMNVSTLELGDSALYLCASSPAGFLNTGELFFGEGSRLTVL.

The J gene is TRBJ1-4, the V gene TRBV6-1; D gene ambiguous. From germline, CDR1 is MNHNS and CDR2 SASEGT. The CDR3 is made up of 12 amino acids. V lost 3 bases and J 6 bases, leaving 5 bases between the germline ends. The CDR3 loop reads CASSDRDEKLFF. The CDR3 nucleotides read TGTGCCAGCAGTGACCGGGATGAAAAACTGTTTTTT.

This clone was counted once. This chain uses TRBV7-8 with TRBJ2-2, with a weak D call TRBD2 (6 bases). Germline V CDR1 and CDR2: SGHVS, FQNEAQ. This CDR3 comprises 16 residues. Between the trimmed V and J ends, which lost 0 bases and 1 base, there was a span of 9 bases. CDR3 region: CASSLAWGENTGELFF. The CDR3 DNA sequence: TGTGCCAGCAGCTTAGCGTGGGGGGAGAACACCGGGGAGCTGTTTTTT.